This record looks at one T cell receptor beta chain sequence and its context. The CDR3 has 16 residues. V lost 0 bases to trimming and J lost 7 bases, with 18 bases between them. The germline V gene encodes CDR1 GTSNPN and CDR2 SVGIG (reference sequence). This sample is part of a study of T cell changes during pregnancy in multiple sclerosis. The protocol was immunoSEQ multiplex PCR, while the TCRdb copy is restricted to in-frame clones and leaves out a portion. Among roughly 52,000 clones listed, under 95% were seen once. This sequence originates from a female donor with multiple sclerosis, enrolled in a pregnancy study. This specimen was CD8+ T cells from peripheral blood mononuclear cells, taken before pregnancy. The chain links TRBV30 to TRBJ2-2; D may be TRBD1 (6 bases). Here the CDR3 DNA reads TGTGCCTGGAGTGTCCCCGGGACAACGATTTACGGGGAGCTGTTTTTT. This translates into CAWSVPGTTIYGELFF.